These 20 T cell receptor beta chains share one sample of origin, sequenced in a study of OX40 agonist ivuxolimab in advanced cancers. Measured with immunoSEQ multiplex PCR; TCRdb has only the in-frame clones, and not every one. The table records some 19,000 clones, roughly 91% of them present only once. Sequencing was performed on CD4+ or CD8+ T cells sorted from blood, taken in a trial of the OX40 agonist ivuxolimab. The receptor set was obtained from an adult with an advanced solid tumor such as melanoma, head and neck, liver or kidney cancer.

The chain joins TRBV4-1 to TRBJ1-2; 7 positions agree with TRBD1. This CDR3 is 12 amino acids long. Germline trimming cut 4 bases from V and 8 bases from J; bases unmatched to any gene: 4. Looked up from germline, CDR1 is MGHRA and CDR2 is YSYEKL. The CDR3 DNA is TGCGCCAGCAGCCCCAGGGGGTTCGGCTACACCTTC. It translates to CASSPRGFGYTF.

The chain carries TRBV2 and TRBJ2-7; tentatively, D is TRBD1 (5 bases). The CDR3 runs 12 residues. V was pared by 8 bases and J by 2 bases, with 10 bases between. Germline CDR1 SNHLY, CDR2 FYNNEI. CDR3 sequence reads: CASVAGTYEQYF. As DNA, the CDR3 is TGTGCCAGCGTGGCAGGGACCTACGAGCAGTACTTC.

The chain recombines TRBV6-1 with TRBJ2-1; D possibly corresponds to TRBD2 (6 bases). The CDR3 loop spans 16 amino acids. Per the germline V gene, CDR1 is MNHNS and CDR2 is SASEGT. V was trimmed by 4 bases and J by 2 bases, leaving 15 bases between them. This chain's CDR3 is CASSADGGSPYNEQFF. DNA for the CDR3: TGTGCCAGCAGTGCCGACGGGGGATCCCCCTACAATGAGCAGTTCTTC.

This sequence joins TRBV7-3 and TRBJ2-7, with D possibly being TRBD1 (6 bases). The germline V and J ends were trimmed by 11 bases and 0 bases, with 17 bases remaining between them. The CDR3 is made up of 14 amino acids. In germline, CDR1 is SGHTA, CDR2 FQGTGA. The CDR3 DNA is TGTGCCCGAAGACAGGTGGGGGACTCCTACGAGCAGTACTTC. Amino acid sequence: CARRQVGDSYEQYF.

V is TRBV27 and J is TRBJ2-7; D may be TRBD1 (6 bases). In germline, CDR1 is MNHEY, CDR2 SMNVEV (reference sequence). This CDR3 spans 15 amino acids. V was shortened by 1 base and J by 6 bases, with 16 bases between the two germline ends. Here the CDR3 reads CASSLYRTDHREQYF. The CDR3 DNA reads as TGTGCCAGCAGTTTATACCGGACAGACCATCGCGAGCAGTACTTC.

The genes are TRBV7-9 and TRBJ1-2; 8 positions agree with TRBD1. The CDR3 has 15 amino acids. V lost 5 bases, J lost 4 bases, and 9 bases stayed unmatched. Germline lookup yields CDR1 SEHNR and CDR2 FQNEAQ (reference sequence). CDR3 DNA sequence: TGTGCCAGCAGCGGTTACAGGGGGGAGATCTATGGCTACACCTTC. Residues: CASSGYRGEIYGYTF.

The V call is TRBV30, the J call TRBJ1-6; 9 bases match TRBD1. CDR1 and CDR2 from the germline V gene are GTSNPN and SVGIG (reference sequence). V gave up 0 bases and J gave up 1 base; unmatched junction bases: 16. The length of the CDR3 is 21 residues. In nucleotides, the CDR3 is TGTGCCTGGAGTGTACCCCGCCTCGGGACAGGGTGTGGATCCTATAATTCACCCCTCCACTTT. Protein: CAWSVPRLGTGCGSYNSPLHF.

The CDR3 DNA reads as TGTGCCAGCAGCTTATCTGGGATGAGCTCCTACGAGCAGTACTTC. It codes for CASSLSGMSSYEQYF. The chain employs TRBV11-2 and TRBJ2-7; D is unclear. V was trimmed by 2 bases and J by 0 bases, leaving 11 bases between them. Germline V CDR1 and CDR2: SGHAT, FQNNGV. CDR3 size: 15 residues.

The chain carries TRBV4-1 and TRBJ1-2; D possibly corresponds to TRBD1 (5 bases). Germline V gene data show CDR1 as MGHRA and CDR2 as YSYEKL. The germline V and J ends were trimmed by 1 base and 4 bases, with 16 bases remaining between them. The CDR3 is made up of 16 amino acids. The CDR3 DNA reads TGCGCCAGCAGCCAAGCTTCCGACAGATCCACCTATGGCTACACCTTC. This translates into CASSQASDRSTYGYTF.

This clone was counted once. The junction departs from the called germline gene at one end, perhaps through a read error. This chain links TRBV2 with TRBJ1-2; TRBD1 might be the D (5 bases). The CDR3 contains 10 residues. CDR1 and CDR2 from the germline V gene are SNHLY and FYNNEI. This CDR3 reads CAAGTPDTPF. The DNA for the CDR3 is TGTGCCGCCGGGACCCCCGATACTCCCTTC.

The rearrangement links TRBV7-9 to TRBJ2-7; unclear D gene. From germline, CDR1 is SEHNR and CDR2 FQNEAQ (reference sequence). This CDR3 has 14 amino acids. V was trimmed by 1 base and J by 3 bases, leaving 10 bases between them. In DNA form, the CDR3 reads TGTGCCAGCAGCTTAGAAAGCGAATTCTACGAGCAGTACTTC. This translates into CASSLESEFYEQYF. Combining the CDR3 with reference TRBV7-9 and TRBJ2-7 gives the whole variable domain DTGVSQNPRHKITKRGQNVTFRCDPISEHNRLYWYRQTLGQGPEFLTYFQNEAQLEKSRLLSDRFSAERPKGSFSTLEIQRTEQGDSAMYLCASSLESEFYEQYFGPGTRLTVT.

The DNA of the CDR3 is TGCGCCAGCAGCCCCGGACAGGGGGCCGACGAGCAGTACTTC. Translated: CASSPGQGADEQYF. The genes are TRBV4-1 and TRBJ2-7, with 11 bases aligning to TRBD1. The length of the CDR3 is 14 residues. Trimming at V came to 4 bases and at J to 5 bases, leaving 4 bases not matched to a gene. CDR1 and CDR2 (germline): MGHRA, YSYEKL.

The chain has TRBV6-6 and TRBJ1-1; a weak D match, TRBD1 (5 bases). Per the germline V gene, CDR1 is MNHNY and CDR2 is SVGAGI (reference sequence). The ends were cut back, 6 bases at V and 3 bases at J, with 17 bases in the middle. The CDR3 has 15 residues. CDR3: CASRSLGDGYTEAFF. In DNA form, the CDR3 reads TGTGCCAGCAGAAGTCTCGGGGACGGCTACACTGAAGCTTTCTTT.

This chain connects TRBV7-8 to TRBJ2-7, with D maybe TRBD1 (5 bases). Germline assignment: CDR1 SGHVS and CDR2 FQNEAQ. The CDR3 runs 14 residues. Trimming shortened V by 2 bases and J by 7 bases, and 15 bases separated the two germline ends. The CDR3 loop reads CASSLRTLKGEQYF. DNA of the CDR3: TGTGCCAGCAGCTTAAGGACCCTCAAGGGGGAGCAGTACTTC.

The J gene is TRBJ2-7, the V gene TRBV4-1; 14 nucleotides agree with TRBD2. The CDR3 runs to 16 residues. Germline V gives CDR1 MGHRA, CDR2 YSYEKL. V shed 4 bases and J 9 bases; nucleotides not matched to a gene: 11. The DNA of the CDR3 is TGCGCCAGCAGCCTTTCACCGGGACTAGCGGGAGAGGGGCAGTACTTC. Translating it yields CASSLSPGLAGEGQYF.

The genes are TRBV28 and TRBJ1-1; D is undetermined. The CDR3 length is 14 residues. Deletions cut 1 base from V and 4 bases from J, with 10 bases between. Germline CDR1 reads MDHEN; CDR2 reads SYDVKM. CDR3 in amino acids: CASSLSGSGTEAFF. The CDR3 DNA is TGTGCCAGCAGTTTATCGGGGTCAGGCACTGAAGCTTTCTTT. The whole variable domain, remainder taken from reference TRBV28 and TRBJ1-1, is DVKVTQSSRYLVKRTGEKVFLECVQDMDHENMFWYRQDPGLGLRLIYFSYDVKMKEKGDIPEGYSVSREKKERFSLILESASTNQTSMYLCASSLSGSGTEAFFGQGTRLTVV.

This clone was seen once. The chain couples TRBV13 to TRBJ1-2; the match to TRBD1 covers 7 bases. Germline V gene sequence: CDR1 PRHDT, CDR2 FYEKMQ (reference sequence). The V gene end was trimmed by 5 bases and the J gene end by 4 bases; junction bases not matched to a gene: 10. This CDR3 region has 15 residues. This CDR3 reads CASSAEQGTAYGYTF. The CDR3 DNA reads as TGTGCCAGCAGCGCAGAACAGGGGACCGCCTATGGCTACACCTTC. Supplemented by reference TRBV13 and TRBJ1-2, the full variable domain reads AAGVIQSPRHLIKEKRETATLKCYPIPRHDTVYWYQQGPGQDPQFLISFYEKMQSDKGSIPDRFSAQQFSDYHSELNMSSLELGDSALYFCASSAEQGTAYGYTFGSGTRLTVV.

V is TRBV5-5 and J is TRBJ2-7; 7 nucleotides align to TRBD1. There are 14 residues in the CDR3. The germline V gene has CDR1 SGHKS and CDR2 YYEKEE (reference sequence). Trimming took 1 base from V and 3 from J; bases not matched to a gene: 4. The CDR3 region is CASSLSRGLYEQYF. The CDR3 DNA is TGTGCCAGCAGCTTGTCAAGGGGGCTCTACGAGCAGTACTTC.

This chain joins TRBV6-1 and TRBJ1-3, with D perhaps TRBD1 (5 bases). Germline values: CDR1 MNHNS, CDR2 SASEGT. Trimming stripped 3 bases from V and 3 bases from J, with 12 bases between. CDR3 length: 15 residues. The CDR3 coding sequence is TGTGCCAGCAGTGATTGGGGCTTCTTTGGAAACACCATATATTTT. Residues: CASSDWGFFGNTIYF.

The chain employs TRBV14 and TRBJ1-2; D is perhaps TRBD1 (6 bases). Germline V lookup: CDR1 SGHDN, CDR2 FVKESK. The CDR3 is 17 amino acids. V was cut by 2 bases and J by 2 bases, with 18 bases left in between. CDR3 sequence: CASSQLGTSNLNYGYTF. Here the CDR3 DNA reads TGTGCCAGCAGCCAACTCGGGACATCCAATCTAAACTATGGCTACACCTTC.